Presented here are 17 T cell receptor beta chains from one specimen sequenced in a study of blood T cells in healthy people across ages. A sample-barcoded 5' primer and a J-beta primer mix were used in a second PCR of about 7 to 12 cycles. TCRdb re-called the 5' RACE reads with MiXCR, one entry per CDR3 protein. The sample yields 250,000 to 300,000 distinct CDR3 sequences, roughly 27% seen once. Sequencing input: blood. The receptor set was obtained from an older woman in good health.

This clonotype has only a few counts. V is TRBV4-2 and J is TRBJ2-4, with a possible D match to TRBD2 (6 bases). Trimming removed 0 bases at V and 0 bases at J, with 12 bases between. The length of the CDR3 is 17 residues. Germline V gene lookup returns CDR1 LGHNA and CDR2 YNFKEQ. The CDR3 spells CASSQDRGLLAKNIQYF. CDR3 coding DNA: TGTGCCAGCAGCCAAGACCGGGGACTTCTAGCCAAAAACATTCAGTACTTC.

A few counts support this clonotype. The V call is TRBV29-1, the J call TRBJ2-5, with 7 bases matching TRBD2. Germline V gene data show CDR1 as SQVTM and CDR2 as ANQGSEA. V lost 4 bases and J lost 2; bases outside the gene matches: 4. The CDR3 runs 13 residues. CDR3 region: CSVGGSGQETQYF. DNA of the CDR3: TGCAGCGTTGGGGGTAGCGGGCAAGAGACCCAGTACTTC.

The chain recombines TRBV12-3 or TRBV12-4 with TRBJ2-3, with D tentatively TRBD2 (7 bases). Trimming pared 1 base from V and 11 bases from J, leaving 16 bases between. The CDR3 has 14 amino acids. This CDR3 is CASSLEQGGVGQYF. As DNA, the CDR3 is TGTGCCAGCAGTTTAGAACAGGGAGGGGTAGGGCAGTATTTT.

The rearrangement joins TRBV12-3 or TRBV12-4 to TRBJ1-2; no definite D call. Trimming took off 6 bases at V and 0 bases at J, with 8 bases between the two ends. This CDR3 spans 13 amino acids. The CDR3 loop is CASSWAPNYGYTF. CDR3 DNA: TGTGCCAGCAGCTGGGCTCCTAACTATGGCTACACCTTC.

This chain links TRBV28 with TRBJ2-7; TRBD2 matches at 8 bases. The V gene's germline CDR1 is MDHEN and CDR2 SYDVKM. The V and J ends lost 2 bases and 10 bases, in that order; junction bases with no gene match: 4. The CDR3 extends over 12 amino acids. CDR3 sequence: CASSLIGRGQYF. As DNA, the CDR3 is TGTGCCAGCAGTTTAATCGGGAGGGGCCAGTACTTC.

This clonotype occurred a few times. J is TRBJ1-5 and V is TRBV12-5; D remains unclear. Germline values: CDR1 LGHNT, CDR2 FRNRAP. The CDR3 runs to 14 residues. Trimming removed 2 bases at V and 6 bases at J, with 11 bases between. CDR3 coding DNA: TGTGCTAGTGGTTTGAAACCCGACCGTCAGCCCCAGCATTTT. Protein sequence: CASGLKPDRQPQHF.

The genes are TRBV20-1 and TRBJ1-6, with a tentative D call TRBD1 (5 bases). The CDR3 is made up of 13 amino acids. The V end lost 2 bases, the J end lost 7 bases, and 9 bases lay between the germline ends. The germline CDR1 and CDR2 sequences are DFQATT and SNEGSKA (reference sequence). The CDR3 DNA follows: TGCAGTGCTAGACAGGGCCTAAATTCACCCCTCCACTTT. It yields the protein CSARQGLNSPLHF.

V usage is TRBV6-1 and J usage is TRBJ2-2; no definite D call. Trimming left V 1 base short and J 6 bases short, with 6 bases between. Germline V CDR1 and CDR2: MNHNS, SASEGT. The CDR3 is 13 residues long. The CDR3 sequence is CASSEDRAGELFF. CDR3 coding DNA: TGTGCCAGCAGTGAAGACAGAGCCGGGGAGCTGTTTTTT.

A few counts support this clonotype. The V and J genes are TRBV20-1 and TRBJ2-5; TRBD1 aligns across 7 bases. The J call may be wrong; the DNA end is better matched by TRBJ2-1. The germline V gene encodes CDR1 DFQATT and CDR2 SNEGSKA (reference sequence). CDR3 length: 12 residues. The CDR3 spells CSAKKGAWEQFF. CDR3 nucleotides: TGCAGTGCTAAAAAGGGGGCATGGGAGCAGTTCTTC.

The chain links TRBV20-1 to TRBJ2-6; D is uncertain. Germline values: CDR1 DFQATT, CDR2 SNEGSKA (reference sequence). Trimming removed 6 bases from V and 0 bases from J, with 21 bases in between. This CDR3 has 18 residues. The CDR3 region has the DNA TGCAGTGCCGGCGTCCGACTGGGCTCAAGCTCTGGGGCCAACGTCCTGACTTTC. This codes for CSAGVRLGSSSGANVLTF.

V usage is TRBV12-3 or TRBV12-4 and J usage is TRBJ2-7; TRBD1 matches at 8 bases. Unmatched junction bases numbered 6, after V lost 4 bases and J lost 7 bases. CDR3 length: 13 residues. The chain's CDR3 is CASSSQDRAEQYF. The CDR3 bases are TGTGCCAGCAGTTCCCAGGACAGGGCTGAGCAGTACTTC.

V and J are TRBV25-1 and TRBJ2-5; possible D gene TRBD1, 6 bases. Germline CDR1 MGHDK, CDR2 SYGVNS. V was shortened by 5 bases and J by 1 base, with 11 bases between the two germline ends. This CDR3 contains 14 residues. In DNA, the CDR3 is TGTGCCAGCAGTCCAGGGGACCCCCAAGAGACCCAGTACTTC. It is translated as CASSPGDPQETQYF.

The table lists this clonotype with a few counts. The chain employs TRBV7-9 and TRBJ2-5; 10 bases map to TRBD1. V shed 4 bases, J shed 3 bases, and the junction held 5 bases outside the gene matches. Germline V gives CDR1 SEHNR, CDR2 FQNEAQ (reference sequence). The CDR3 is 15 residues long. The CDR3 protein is CASSYSTGGEETQYF. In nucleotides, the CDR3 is TGTGCCAGCAGCTATTCGACAGGGGGCGAAGAGACCCAGTACTTC.

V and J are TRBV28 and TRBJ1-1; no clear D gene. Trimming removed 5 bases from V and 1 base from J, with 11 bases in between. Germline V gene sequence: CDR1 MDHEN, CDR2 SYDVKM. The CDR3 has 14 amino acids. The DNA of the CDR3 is TGTGCCAGCAGTCCCCCGGAGAGGAACACTGAAGCTTTCTTT. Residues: CASSPPERNTEAFF.

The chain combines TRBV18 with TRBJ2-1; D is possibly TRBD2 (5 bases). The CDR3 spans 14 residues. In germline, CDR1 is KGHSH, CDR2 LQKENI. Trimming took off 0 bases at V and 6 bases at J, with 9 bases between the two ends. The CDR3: CASSPPSGSNEQFF. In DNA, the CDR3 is TGTGCCAGCTCACCACCAAGCGGTTCCAATGAGCAGTTCTTC. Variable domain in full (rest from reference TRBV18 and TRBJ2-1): NAGVMQNPRHLVRRRGQEARLRCSPMKGHSHVYWYRQLPEEGLKFMVYLQKENIIDESGMPKERFSAEFPKEGPSILRIQQVVRGDSAAYFCASSPPSGSNEQFFGPGTRLTVL.

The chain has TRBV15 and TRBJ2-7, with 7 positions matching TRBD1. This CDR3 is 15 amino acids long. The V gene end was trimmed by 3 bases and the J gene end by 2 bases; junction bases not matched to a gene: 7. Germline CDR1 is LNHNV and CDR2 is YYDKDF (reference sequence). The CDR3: CATSSRPGTAYEQYF. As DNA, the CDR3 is TGTGCCACCAGCAGTAGGCCCGGGACAGCCTACGAGCAGTACTTC.

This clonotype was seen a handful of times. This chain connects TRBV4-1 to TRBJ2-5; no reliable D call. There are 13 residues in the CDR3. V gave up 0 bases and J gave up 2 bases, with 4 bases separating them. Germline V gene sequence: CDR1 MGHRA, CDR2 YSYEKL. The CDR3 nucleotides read TGCGCCAGCAGCCAAGAGAAGCAAGAGACCCAGTACTTC. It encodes CASSQEKQETQYF.